The 17 T cell receptor beta chains in this list originate from one sample, sequenced in a study of blood T cell repertoires in COVID-19 (dated by TCRdb to 2020 to 2022). The library was built by means of the immunoSEQ multiplex PCR assay. TCRdb took over this immuneACCESS table, retaining in-frame rearrangements with V and J assigned. Such tables are incomplete; in checked studies, under half of the missing clones stem from an unresolved V gene, and the remainder is unexplained. In this sample the table shows under 300,000 clones, around four fifths of which occur a single time. The ten largest clones add up to around 6% of the sample. Sequenced sample: peripheral blood. The receptors stem from an elderly man with acute or convalescent COVID-19.

For this clone: This same CDR3 is encoded by further DNA sequences in the sample. The CDR3, as DNA: TGTGCCAGCAGTTACAGGGGGGGGTATGGCTACACCTTC. Translating it yields CASSYRGGYGYTF. This chain uses TRBV6-5 with TRBJ1-2; D is perhaps TRBD1 (6 bases). CDR3 size: 13 residues. Trimming left V 2 bases short and J 5 bases short, with 9 bases between. Per germline, CDR1 MNHEY and CDR2 SVGAGI.

The CDR3 sequence is CASSTVAGVSTDTQYF. CDR3 coding DNA: TGTGCCAGTAGTACAGTAGCGGGAGTGAGCACAGATACGCAGTATTTT. J is TRBJ2-3 and V is TRBV19, with 9 bases matching TRBD2. Trimming cost V 4 bases and J 0 bases; bases outside gene matches: 5. Germline CDR1 LNHDA, CDR2 SQIVND (reference sequence). The CDR3 is 16 amino acids.

The chain carries TRBV5-4 and TRBJ2-7; perhaps TRBD2 as D (5 bases). V lost 5 bases to trimming and J lost 4 bases, with 22 bases between them. This CDR3 has 16 residues. In germline, CDR1 is SGHNT, CDR2 YYREEE (reference sequence). Written as DNA, the CDR3 is TGTGCCAGCAGTCCGACTCTAGCTGCGACGCCTTACGAGCAGTACTTC. Its protein is CASSPTLAATPYEQYF.

The chain has TRBV12-3 or TRBV12-4 and TRBJ2-5; D is unresolved. V gave up 1 base and J gave up 7 bases, with 10 bases separating them. The CDR3 spans 13 residues. DNA of the CDR3: TGTGCCAGCAGTTTAGGGGCCGAAGGGACCCAGTACTTC. Its protein is CASSLGAEGTQYF.

The chain joins TRBV11-2 to TRBJ1-4, with a possible D match to TRBD1 (6 bases). Trimming took 6 bases from V and 7 from J, leaving 12 bases between them. The CDR3 runs to 13 residues. Germline CDR1 reads SGHAT; CDR2 reads FQNNGV. The CDR3 loop is CASSTGLVEKLFF. The CDR3 DNA reads as TGTGCCAGCAGTACAGGGCTAGTTGAAAAACTGTTTTTT. Filled out from reference TRBV11-2 and TRBJ1-4, the complete variable domain reads EAGVAQSPRYKIIEKRQSVAFWCNPISGHATLYWYQQILGQGPKLLIQFQNNGVVDDSQLPKDRFSAERLKGVDSTLKIQPAKLEDSAVYLCASSTGLVEKLFFGSGTQLSVL.

The V and J genes are TRBV20-1 and TRBJ1-4; D not certain. Trimming pared 3 bases from V and 4 bases from J, leaving 12 bases between. This CDR3 has 14 residues. Germline V gene lookup returns CDR1 DFQATT and CDR2 SNEGSKA (reference sequence). The CDR3 DNA is TGCAGTGCTAGTTTGGTAATCGGTAATGAAAAACTGTTTTTT. This sequence encodes CSASLVIGNEKLFF.

This chain joins TRBV24-1 and TRBJ2-7, with a tentative D call TRBD2 (7 bases). CDR3 size: 15 residues. Per germline, CDR1 KGHDR and CDR2 SFDVKD. The V and J ends lost 1 base and 3 bases respectively, with 12 bases between them. The CDR3: CATSDFRGGIYEQYF. CDR3 nucleotide sequence: TGTGCCACCAGTGATTTTAGGGGGGGCATCTACGAGCAGTACTTC.

The V and J genes are TRBV27 and TRBJ2-5, with 11 bases fitting TRBD1. The length of the CDR3 is 16 residues. V shed 5 bases, J shed 1 base, and the junction held 6 bases outside the gene matches. Germline V CDR1 and CDR2: MNHEY, SMNVEV (reference sequence). Here the CDR3 DNA reads TGTGCCAGCAGTCCCTCCGGACAGGGGGCCCAAGAGACCCAGTACTTC. It is translated as CASSPSGQGAQETQYF.

Only one count was recorded for this clone. The rearrangement joins TRBV25-1 to TRBJ2-5, with D perhaps TRBD2 (5 bases). The CDR3 is 15 residues long. With 2 bases removed from V and 7 bases from J, the gap between germline ends came to 17 bases. Germline V gene data show CDR1 as MGHDK and CDR2 as SYGVNS. Written as DNA, the CDR3 is TGTGCCAGCAGTGAACCCGGACTGATCGAAGTGACCCAGTACTTC. Protein: CASSEPGLIEVTQYF.

The chain recombines TRBV28 with TRBJ2-5, with a tentative D call TRBD2 (5 bases). The CDR3 runs to 14 residues. Germline values: CDR1 MDHEN, CDR2 SYDVKM. Trimming stripped 2 bases from V and 4 bases from J, with 11 bases between. Here the CDR3 DNA reads TGTGCCAGCAGTTTAGGAACTAGGATAGAGACCCAGTACTTC. The encoded protein is CASSLGTRIETQYF.

This chain joins TRBV30 and TRBJ2-4, with TRBD1 identical over 9 bases. Germline V gives CDR1 GTSNPN, CDR2 SVGIG (reference sequence). The V and J ends lost 5 bases and 4 bases, in that order; junction bases with no gene match: 6. There are 14 residues in the CDR3. CDR3 residues: CAWRGQGSKNIQYF. CDR3 bases: TGTGCCTGGCGTGGACAGGGGAGTAAAAACATTCAGTACTTC.

This chain links TRBV5-1 with TRBJ2-2; D might be TRBD2 (6 bases). The CDR3 spans 18 residues. Trimming pared 0 bases from V and 9 bases from J, leaving 24 bases between. Germline values: CDR1 SGHRS, CDR2 YFSETQ. The CDR3 DNA sequence: TGCGCCAGCAGCTTGGCCCTTGCGGGACCCCTGTCCAGCCGGGAGCTGTTTTTT. Its translation: CASSLALAGPLSSRELFF.

The rearrangement uses TRBV29-1 and TRBJ2-7; 8 positions match TRBD2. Trimming took 4 bases from V and 2 from J; bases not matched to a gene: 4. The CDR3 spans 13 residues. Per germline, CDR1 SQVTM and CDR2 ANQGSEA. DNA of the CDR3: TGCAGCGTTGTAGCGGGACCTACCTACGAGCAGTACTTC. Translation: CSVVAGPTYEQYF.

The chain employs TRBV24-1 and TRBJ2-1, with a tentative D call TRBD2 (5 bases). CDR1 is KGHDR and CDR2 is SFDVKD in the germline V gene. With 6 bases removed from V and 3 bases from J, the gap between germline ends came to 8 bases. The CDR3 consists of 13 residues. For the CDR3, the DNA is TGTGCCACCAGTCTGGGGAGCTACAATGAGCAGTTCTTC. Protein: CATSLGSYNEQFF.

CDR3 in amino acids: CASSLLAVSTDTQYF. CDR3 nucleotides: TGTGCCAGCAGTTTACTAGCGGTTAGCACAGATACGCAGTATTTT. This rearrangement joins TRBV27 to TRBJ2-3, with 7 bases matching TRBD2. The CDR3 covers 15 residues. Germline V gene lookup returns CDR1 MNHEY and CDR2 SMNVEV (reference sequence). Trimming cost V 2 bases and J 0 bases; bases outside gene matches: 2.

This clone occurred a few times. J is TRBJ2-7 and V is TRBV19; 10 nucleotides line up with TRBD1. Trimming cost V 5 bases and J 8 bases; bases outside gene matches: 6. The CDR3 totals 13 residues. Germline V lookup: CDR1 LNHDA, CDR2 SQIVND (reference sequence). The CDR3 here is CASSSRTGGQQYF. CDR3 bases: TGTGCCAGTAGTTCACGGACAGGGGGGCAGCAGTACTTC.

This clone was seen a handful of times. V is TRBV28 and J is TRBJ2-7; 11 nucleotides align to TRBD2. Trimming at V came to 5 bases and at J to 2 bases, leaving 5 bases not matched to a gene. Germline V CDR1 and CDR2: MDHEN, SYDVKM. CDR3 length equals 15 residues. This CDR3 reads CASSPSGGTTYEQYF. CDR3 DNA: TGTGCCAGCAGTCCTAGCGGGGGGACGACCTACGAGCAGTACTTC.